A selection of T cell receptor beta chains follows, all from one sample in a study of blood T cell repertoires in COVID-19. Method: immunoSEQ multiplex PCR; TCRdb's copy keeps in-frame clones and lacks some. The sample gives around 200,000 clones, approximately 86% of which show up once; approximately 9.4% is in the top ten. The sample was peripheral blood. The receptors derive from a woman over 75 with acute or convalescent COVID-19. Both conserved end residues are part of each CDR3. The D gene is left open where the match is weak. Size tells how often a clone was seen (once, few, many) or the class of an expanded clone, and some rows leave it out.

D	J	V	size	CDR3	DNA
TRBD2	TRBJ2-7	TRBV6-6	.	CASSRPPGLAGSYEQYF	TGTGCCAGCAGCCGACCACCGGGACTAGCGGGATCCTACGAGCAGTACTTC
.	TRBJ2-3	TRBV5-1	.	CASSFGGSSTDTQYF	TGCGCCAGCAGCTTCGGTGGTTCTAGCACAGATACGCAGTATTTT
.	TRBJ1-1	TRBV5-1	.	CASSLYRPAMNTEAFF	TGCGCCAGCAGCCTGTACAGGCCAGCCATGAACACTGAAGCTTTCTTT
TRBD2	TRBJ2-6	TRBV30	.	CAWSVWPGLAGGPGANVLTF	TGTGCCTGGAGTGTATGGCCCGGACTAGCGGGAGGGCCTGGGGCCAACGTCCTGACTTTC
.	TRBJ1-2	TRBV18	few	CASSPGGEEGGYTF	TGTGCCAGCTCACCAGGCGGGGAAGAAGGAGGCTACACCTTC
TRBD1	TRBJ1-1	TRBV11-3	.	CASSQDRGTEAFF	TGTGCCAGCTCCCAGGACAGGGGCACTGAAGCTTTCTTT
TRBD1	TRBJ2-5	TRBV11-3	few	CASSRRTGGDETQYF	TGTGCCAGCAGCCGTCGGACAGGGGGCGATGAGACCCAGTACTTC
TRBD2	TRBJ2-3	TRBV3-1/TRBV3-2	.	CASSYYGGRGTDTQYF	TGTGCCAGCAGCTACTATGGCGGGAGGGGCACAGATACGCAGTATTTT
TRBD1	TRBJ1-2	TRBV12-3/TRBV12-4	.	CASRPTGGDGYTF	TGTGCCAGCAGACCGACAGGGGGCGATGGCTACACCTTC
TRBD1	TRBJ1-6	TRBV25-1	.	CASSRPTGGNSNSPLHF	TGTGCCAGCAGTCGACCCACAGGGGGCAATTCAAATTCACCCCTCCACTTT
TRBD1	TRBJ2-5	TRBV5-1	.	CASSPRTGWETQYF	TGCGCCAGCAGCCCACGGACAGGGTGGGAGACCCAGTACTTC
TRBD1	TRBJ2-2	TRBV5-4	.	CASSPRQGNTGELFF	TGTGCCAGCAGCCCAAGACAGGGGAACACCGGGGAGCTGTTTTTT
.	TRBJ1-1	TRBV9	.	CASSSQMGGSTEAFF	TGTGCTAGCAGCTCCCAGATGGGGGGTAGCACTGAAGCTTTCTTT
TRBD1	TRBJ1-2	TRBV30	.	CAWMGQGWLGYTF	TGTGCCTGGATGGGACAGGGGTGGCTCGGCTACACCTTC
.	TRBJ2-7	TRBV15	.	CATSTGGRGYEQYF	TGTGCCACCAGCACCGGGGGACGGGGCTACGAGCAGTACTTC
.	TRBJ2-1	TRBV7-9	.	CASSPPAAANEQFF	TGTGCCAGCAGCCCCCCCGCAGCGGCCAATGAGCAGTTCTTC
.	TRBJ2-5	TRBV10-2	.	CATSPGQETQYF	TGCGCCACCTCACCGGGCCAAGAGACCCAGTACTTC
.	TRBJ2-5	TRBV29-1	.	CSVDARAQETQYF	TGCAGCGTTGACGCCAGGGCCCAAGAGACCCAGTACTTC
.	TRBJ1-2	TRBV11-2	.	CASSLGTSSYGYTF	TGTGCCAGCAGCTTAGGGACTTCTAGCTATGGCTACACCTTC
.	TRBJ2-5	TRBV4-1	.	CASSQVLSGGGVQETQYF	TGCGCCAGCAGCCAAGTTCTATCGGGTGGCGGGGTCCAAGAGACCCAGTACTTC
TRBD2	TRBJ2-5	TRBV11-2	.	CASSHPGTSGGVETQYF	TGTGCCAGCAGCCACCCCGGGACTAGCGGGGGGGTGGAGACCCAGTACTTC
TRBD1	TRBJ1-2	TRBV29-1	.	CSAIPGQGDYGYTF	TGCAGCGCCATACCGGGACAGGGTGACTATGGCTACACCTTC
.	TRBJ1-2	TRBV19	once	CASSMGAPGYGYTF	TGTGCCAGTAGTATGGGGGCCCCTGGCTATGGCTACACCTTC
.	TRBJ2-5	TRBV2	.	CASSETGFQETQYF	TGTGCCAGCAGTGAGACAGGCTTCCAAGAGACCCAGTACTTC
.	TRBJ1-1	TRBV6-5	.	CASRNPGLQAFF	TGTGCCAGCCGGAATCCGGGACTCCAAGCTTTCTTT
TRBD1	TRBJ2-7	TRBV7-8	.	CASSLMGQGAREQYF	TGTGCCAGCAGCTTAATGGGACAGGGGGCGCGGGAGCAGTACTTC
.	TRBJ1-1	TRBV12-3/TRBV12-4	.	CASSLARDTEAFF	TGTGCCAGCAGTTTAGCGCGGGACACTGAAGCTTTCTTT
TRBD1	TRBJ1-1	TRBV7-2	.	CASSLEGTGSRTEAFF	TGTGCCAGCAGCTTAGAAGGGACAGGGTCCAGGACTGAAGCTTTCTTT
TRBD2	TRBJ2-7	TRBV6-6	.	CASSTGLASYEQYF	TGTGCCAGCAGTACAGGACTAGCCTCCTACGAGCAGTACTTC
TRBD2	TRBJ2-5	TRBV29-1	.	CSALTSGNPWETQYF	TGCAGCGCCCTGACTAGCGGAAATCCGTGGGAGACCCAGTACTTC
.	TRBJ1-1	TRBV29-1	few	CSVGRGAEAFF	TGCAGCGTGGGCCGAGGTGCTGAAGCTTTCTTT
.	TRBJ2-6	TRBV7-9	few	CASSSSRPGANVLTF	TGTGCCAGCAGCTCTTCTAGACCCGGGGCCAACGTCCTGACTTTC
TRBD1	TRBJ1-2	TRBV6-2/TRBV6-3	.	CASSSSRGPYGYTF	TGTGCCAGCAGTTCCTCCAGGGGGCCCTATGGCTACACCTTC
.	TRBJ2-7	TRBV4-1	.	CASSPYPQGQLYEQYF	TGCGCCAGCAGCCCCTATCCGCAGGGGCAACTCTACGAGCAGTACTTC
.	TRBJ1-6	TRBV7-2	.	CASSLVKPSPLHF	TGTGCCAGCAGCTTAGTAAAGCCTTCACCCCTCCACTTT
.	TRBJ2-1	TRBV6-4	.	CASSAGPGNEQFF	TGTGCCAGCAGTGCCGGTCCCGGGAATGAGCAGTTCTTC
TRBD1	TRBJ2-7	TRBV29-1	.	CSAGTGSYEQYF	TGCAGCGCCGGGACAGGGTCCTACGAGCAGTACTTC
TRBD1	TRBJ2-5	TRBV19	.	CASSIKTGPETQYF	TGTGCCAGTAGTATCAAGACAGGGCCAGAGACCCAGTACTTC
TRBD1	TRBJ2-7	TRBV29-1	.	CSVEGTGGTYEQYF	TGCAGCGTTGAAGGGACAGGGGGAACCTACGAGCAGTACTTC
.	TRBJ1-1	TRBV20-1	.	CSASGSAEAFF	TGCAGTGCTAGTGGTTCGGCTGAAGCTTTCTTT
TRBD1	TRBJ1-1	TRBV5-5	.	CASSSGTGYTEAFF	TGTGCCAGCAGCTCCGGGACAGGATACACTGAAGCTTTCTTT
.	TRBJ1-2	TRBV7-9	.	CASSLDRVFGYTF	TGTGCCAGCAGCTTAGACAGGGTTTTTGGCTACACCTTC
TRBD1	TRBJ1-6	TRBV6-5	.	CASSRPGGYNSPLHF	TGTGCCAGCAGTCGCCCAGGGGGATATAATTCACCCCTCCACTTT
.	TRBJ2-1	TRBV5-4	.	CASSLGPSSYNEQFF	TGTGCCAGCAGCCTGGGACCTAGCTCCTACAATGAGCAGTTCTTC